The sequence of this T cell receptor beta chain was determined in a study of T-cell reconstitution after alpha-beta-depleted transplantation in children (dated by TCRdb to 2016 to 2017). With respect to the entire study: The study quantitatively tracked T-cell immune reconstitution after TCRalphabeta/CD19-depleted allogeneic hematopoietic cell transplantation in children using TCR repertoire profiling.

The library relied on PCR. This sample was sequenced with an Illumina HiSeq 2500. To normalize quantification of the TCRbeta repertoire, the TCR libraries were built with molecular barcoding that relied on unique molecular identifiers. TCRdb trimmed public reads at Q25 via fastp, called clones via MiXCR and kept in-frame beta chains. Entries that share a CDR3 protein sequence are merged under the most common genes and DNA. Here the sample has 200,000 to 250,000 distinct CDR3 sequences; 9.5% to 15% occur a single time. Approximately 2.9% of the sample comes from the top ten. Sequences SGHDT (CDR1) and YYEEEE (CDR2) are obtained from the germline V gene. The cysteine opens and the phenylalanine closes a CDR3 of 17 amino acids. Left in the record is the CDR3 DNA by itself, 51 bases read in frame from the first base. V has 2 bases trimmed and J has 6 bases trimmed; junction bases matching no gene number 7.

In regard to this clonotype: Its antigen is unknown. No much larger clone exists at a distance of one base, and base qualities are not known.

The chain was built from TRBV5-6 and TRBJ2-3, with TRBD2 identical over 15 junction bases. This clonotype was obtained from a human donor who donated a stem cell graft to a child with acute lymphoblastic leukemia. The source was PBMCs from the stem cell graft donor, collected from the stem cell graft. The DNA sequence follows: TGTGCCAGCAGCTTTGGACTAGCGGGGGGGCCAGGCGATACGCAGTATTTT. Translated, it gives CASSFGLAGGPGDTQYF.